This T cell receptor (beta chain) originates from a study of blood T cell repertoires in COVID-19. TCRdb's table, derived via immunoSEQ multiplex PCR, lists solely in-frame clones and lacks some. The sample yields about 100,000 clones, more than 65% seen once. The CDR3 has 14 amino acids. Germline V gene lookup returns CDR1 SGHVS and CDR2 FQNEAQ. Unmatched junction bases numbered 7, after V lost 5 bases and J lost 8 bases. The specimen sequenced was peripheral blood. This chain connects TRBV7-8 to TRBJ2-3, with 10 bases matching TRBD1. The receptor was isolated from a man aged 60-69 years with acute or convalescent COVID-19. This CDR3 is CASSPSDRGGTQYF. The CDR3 DNA reads TGTGCCAGCAGCCCGTCGGACAGGGGGGGTACGCAGTATTTT.